One sample yielded the 5 T cell receptor beta chains listed below, sequenced in a study of early T cells in non-severe SARS-CoV-2 infection. TCRdb recomputed calls from the 5' RACE reads with MiXCR, one row per CDR3 protein. The sample lists 100,000 to 120,000 distinct CDR3 sequences, approximately 12% seen once, with approximately 4% in the top ten. The material sequenced was whole blood, taken at baseline. Receptors were obtained from an adult who was a healthcare worker with PCR-confirmed SARS-CoV-2 infection or an uninfected control (not recorded which).

The chain couples TRBV20-1 to TRBJ1-6; tentative D call: TRBD1 (5 bases). Trimming left V 6 bases short and J 0 bases short, with 9 bases between. Per germline, CDR1 DFQATT and CDR2 SNEGSKA (reference sequence). The CDR3 covers 14 residues. The DNA of the CDR3 is TGCAGTGCGGCAGGGTTCTCCTATAATTCACCCCTCCACTTT. It yields the protein CSAAGFSYNSPLHF.

The chain is built from TRBV10-3 and TRBJ2-5; 12 bases match TRBD2. Trimming removed 6 bases from V and 1 base from J; junction bases left unmatched: 3. The CDR3 loop spans 15 amino acids. CDR1 and CDR2 (germline): ENHRY, SYGVKD. The CDR3 is CAISRTSGVQETQYF. The DNA for the CDR3 is TGTGCCATCAGCAGGACTAGCGGGGTCCAAGAGACCCAGTACTTC.

The CDR3 protein is CASSHTDPYNEQFF. DNA of the CDR3: TGCGCCAGCAGCCACACAGACCCGTACAATGAGCAGTTCTTC. The rearrangement uses TRBV4-1 and TRBJ2-1; D remains unclear. CDR3 size: 14 residues. Germline V lookup: CDR1 MGHRA, CDR2 YSYEKL. Trimming pared 3 bases from V and 4 bases from J, leaving 10 bases between.

This sequence joins TRBV5-1 and TRBJ2-1; D gene ambiguous. V lost 3 bases, J lost 7 bases, and 17 bases lay in between. Per the germline V gene, CDR1 is SGHRS and CDR2 is YFSETQ. The CDR3 is made up of 15 amino acids. CDR3 loop: CASSSLTRDVNEQFF. As DNA, the CDR3 is TGCGCCAGCAGCTCGCTTACACGAGACGTAAATGAGCAGTTCTTC.

This clonotype was detected many times. The rearrangement links TRBV5-1 to TRBJ2-1; TRBD2 might be the D (5 bases). Germline V CDR1 and CDR2: SGHRS, YFSETQ. V lost 0 bases and J 10 bases, leaving 14 bases between the germline ends. CDR3 size: 14 residues. The DNA of the CDR3 is TGCGCCAGCAGCTTGGTTGGCGGCAGAGGGGAGCAGTTCTTC. It translates to CASSLVGGRGEQFF.